The 25 T cell receptor beta chains presented below share a single source sample, sequenced in a study of shared clonotypes between healthy human individuals. The repertoire was sequenced with immunoSEQ multiplex PCR; TCRdb's copy has only in-frame clones and lacks some. The table shows about 2,200,000 clones, with about 92% occurring only once. Naivety among CD8 cells was defined by CD45RO negativity and positive CCR7 selection, thereby excluding terminally differentiated effector memory CD45RA+ cells. Sequenced sample: naive CD8+ T cells from PBMCs. These receptors came from a man between 18 and 29 years old in good health. Some clones in this sample may be carry-over from other donors' samples.

The chain joins TRBV10-3 to TRBJ1-2, with 10 nucleotides matching TRBD1. The CDR3 contains 11 residues. Germline trimming cut 8 bases from V and 11 bases from J; bases unmatched to any gene: 5. Germline CDR1 ENHRY, CDR2 SYGVKD. The CDR3 protein is CAIGTGAAYTF. As DNA, the CDR3 is TGTGCCATCGGGACAGGGGCGGCTTACACCTTC.

The V call is TRBV15, the J call TRBJ2-1; TRBD2 matches 7 bases. V shed 5 bases and J 9 bases; nucleotides not matched to a gene: 16. The CDR3 length is 16 residues. Germline CDR1 and CDR2: LNHNV and YYDKDF (reference sequence). The CDR3 region has the DNA TGTGCCACCAGCCCCCCAGGCGGGAGTCGGTCGGGTGAGCAGTTCTTC. It encodes CATSPPGGSRSGEQFF.

This clone was observed a single time. This chain joins TRBV27 and TRBJ2-5, with 11 bases matching TRBD2. V lost 4 bases to trimming and J lost 1 base; unmatched junction nucleotides: 5. CDR1 and CDR2 from the germline V gene are MNHEY and SMNVEV (reference sequence). CDR3 length equals 16 residues. The CDR3 region is CASSSRLAGFQETQYF. The CDR3 DNA reads TGTGCCAGCAGTTCCAGACTAGCGGGGTTCCAAGAGACCCAGTACTTC.

The chain links TRBV25-1 to TRBJ2-2, with a possible D match to TRBD1 (5 bases). The germline CDR1 and CDR2 sequences are MGHDK and SYGVNS. V was clipped by 7 bases and J by 6 bases, with 9 bases between them. The length of the CDR3 is 12 residues. The CDR3 reads CASMVGAGELFF. In DNA form, the CDR3 reads TGTGCCAGCATGGTAGGGGCCGGGGAGCTGTTTTTT.

This chain joins TRBV19 and TRBJ2-2; possibly TRBD1 or TRBD2 for D (5 bases each). The V gene's germline CDR1 is LNHDA and CDR2 SQIVND (reference sequence). Trimming took off 5 bases at V and 5 bases at J, with 12 bases between the two ends. The CDR3 loop spans 14 amino acids. CDR3 bases: TGTGCCAGTAGTTCCAGGGAGAGGACCGGGGAGCTGTTTTTT. Protein: CASSSRERTGELFF.

This clone was seen just once. The V and J genes are TRBV19 and TRBJ2-5; 10 nucleotides line up with TRBD2. Germline lookup yields CDR1 LNHDA and CDR2 SQIVND (reference sequence). The V and J ends lost 3 bases and 5 bases, in that order; junction bases with no gene match: 6. This CDR3 has 15 amino acids. CDR3 DNA: TGTGCCAGTAGTATCGGACCTAGCGGGAGCGAGACCCAGTACTTC. This translates into CASSIGPSGSETQYF.

The J gene is TRBJ2-1, the V gene TRBV28; tentatively, D is TRBD1 (5 bases). The CDR3 spans 15 residues. Germline assignment: CDR1 MDHEN and CDR2 SYDVKM. With 6 bases removed from V and 3 bases from J, the gap between germline ends came to 15 bases. This CDR3 reads CASRTRQSIYNEQFF. Here the CDR3 DNA reads TGTGCCAGCAGAACCCGACAGTCAATCTACAATGAGCAGTTCTTC.

This clone has more than one count but fewer than ten. The chain carries TRBV27 and TRBJ1-1; D possibly corresponds to TRBD1 (5 bases). Germline V lookup: CDR1 MNHEY, CDR2 SMNVEV (reference sequence). Trimming pared 5 bases from V and 2 bases from J, leaving 18 bases between. The CDR3 extends over 16 amino acids. The CDR3 DNA reads as TGTGCCAGCAGTCCCCCCAGGGCGGCGCACAACACTGAAGCTTTCTTT. The encoded protein is CASSPPRAAHNTEAFF.

The gene calls are TRBV11-3 and TRBJ2-2, with 7 bases lining up with TRBD2. Per germline, CDR1 SGHNT and CDR2 YENEEA. V lost 4 bases, J lost 0 bases, and 8 bases stayed unmatched. The CDR3 is 17 residues long. CDR3 residues: CASSSPSGIPNTGELFF. As DNA, the CDR3 is TGTGCCAGCAGCTCTCCAAGCGGGATCCCGAACACCGGGGAGCTGTTTTTT.

The V gene is TRBV30, the J gene TRBJ1-6, with 7 bases matching TRBD1. The CDR3 extends over 17 amino acids. J gave up 7 bases and V 0 bases, and 12 bases lay outside the gene matches. CDR1 and CDR2 from the germline V gene are GTSNPN and SVGIG (reference sequence). The CDR3 reads CAWSVGVGDRANSPLHF. DNA for the CDR3: TGTGCCTGGAGTGTAGGCGTCGGTGACAGGGCAAATTCACCCCTCCACTTT.

The genes are TRBV14 and TRBJ2-7; D remains ambiguous. Germline CDR1 is SGHDN and CDR2 is FVKESK. The CDR3 spans 14 residues. Deletions cut 1 base from V and 3 bases from J, with 10 bases between. The CDR3 DNA is TGTGCCAGCAGCCAAGGACCCTCCGGCTACGAGCAGTACTTC. Translated, it gives CASSQGPSGYEQYF. The full variable domain, rest sourced from reference TRBV14 and TRBJ2-7, is EAGVTQFPSHSVIEKGQTVTLRCDPISGHDNLYWYRRVMGKEIKFLLHFVKESKQDESGMPNNRFLAERTGGTYSTLKVQPAELEDSGVYFCASSQGPSGYEQYFGPGTRLTVT.

The rearrangement joins TRBV7-8 to TRBJ2-3; 8 bases agree with TRBD1. The CDR3 runs to 16 residues. Germline values: CDR1 SGHVS, CDR2 FQNEAQ. With V trimmed by 5 bases and J by 2 bases, 9 bases remained unmatched. CDR3 protein: CASSIHGQGITDTQYF. Written as DNA, the CDR3 is TGTGCCAGCAGCATACACGGACAGGGTATCACAGATACGCAGTATTTT.

This chain joins TRBV27 and TRBJ2-1, with 12 bases lining up with TRBD2. V was clipped by 4 bases and J by 0 bases; unmatched bases: 4. Germline CDR1 is MNHEY and CDR2 is SMNVEV (reference sequence). The CDR3 covers 17 residues. The CDR3 protein is CASSSRLAGASYNEQFF. CDR3 DNA sequence: TGTGCCAGCAGTTCTCGACTAGCGGGGGCCTCCTACAATGAGCAGTTCTTC.

Here the CDR3 reads CASSYNRGSPNTGELFF. In DNA, the CDR3 is TGCGCCAGCAGCTACAATCGGGGGAGTCCGAACACCGGGGAGCTGTTTTTT. The chain has TRBV5-1 and TRBJ2-2; TRBD2 might be the D (6 bases). Trimming took 3 bases from V and 0 from J, leaving 15 bases between them. The CDR3 length is 17 residues. Germline V gene lookup returns CDR1 SGHRS and CDR2 YFSETQ.

J is TRBJ1-1 and V is TRBV5-6, with 9 bases that match TRBD1. The CDR3 runs 16 residues. The V gene's germline CDR1 is SGHDT and CDR2 YYEEEE. V was clipped by 4 bases and J by 3 bases; unmatched bases: 10. The CDR3 region has the DNA TGTGCCAGCAGCGACAACCGGGACAGGGTGGACACTGAAGCTTTCTTT. It codes for CASSDNRDRVDTEAFF.

The V gene is TRBV2, the J gene TRBJ1-1, with D tentatively TRBD1 (5 bases). This CDR3 contains 15 residues. V was trimmed by 7 bases and J by 2 bases, leaving 17 bases between them. Germline CDR1 reads SNHLY; CDR2 reads FYNNEI. CDR3 DNA: TGTGCCAGCAACGGGGGAGGGGTACCCAACACTGAAGCTTTCTTT. Translation: CASNGGGVPNTEAFF.

The J gene is TRBJ2-7, the V gene TRBV27; D might be TRBD1 (7 bases). V dropped 8 bases and J dropped 7 bases, with 30 bases sitting between them. The CDR3 extends over 17 amino acids. CDR1 is MNHEY, CDR2 SMNVEV, per germline (reference sequence). The CDR3 spells CASRILGGGASGSEQYF. CDR3 nucleotides: TGTGCCAGCCGAATCCTTGGAGGGGGCGCTTCTGGGTCGGAGCAGTACTTC.

The V and J genes are TRBV11-2 and TRBJ2-7; the D is unclear. Trimming took off 0 bases at V and 2 bases at J, with 8 bases between the two ends. CDR1 SGHAT and CDR2 FQNNGV come from the germline V gene. This CDR3 has 14 amino acids. The CDR3 coding sequence is TGTGCCAGCAGCTTAGATCCAAACCCCTACGAGCAGTACTTC. It translates to CASSLDPNPYEQYF.

This rearrangement joins TRBV5-1 to TRBJ2-7, with D possibly TRBD1 on 6 matching bases. The CDR3 loop spans 15 amino acids. Looked up from germline, CDR1 is SGHRS and CDR2 is YFSETQ. Trimming took off 0 bases at V and 7 bases at J, with 17 bases between the two ends. The CDR3 protein is CASSLGQDLRVEQYF. The CDR3 nucleotides are TGCGCCAGCAGCTTGGGACAGGACCTACGAGTGGAGCAGTACTTC.

The CDR3 region is CASGSSGGGPDTQYF. In nucleotides, the CDR3 is TGTGCCAGCGGGAGTTCAGGGGGGGGCCCAGATACGCAGTATTTT. This chain uses TRBV13 with TRBJ2-3; D tentatively reads TRBD1 or TRBD2 (7 bases each). The V and J ends lost 8 bases and 4 bases respectively, with 19 bases between them. The length of the CDR3 is 15 residues. Germline V lookup: CDR1 PRHDT, CDR2 FYEKMQ (reference sequence).

The genes are TRBV27 and TRBJ1-1; D gene unclear. Germline V gives CDR1 MNHEY, CDR2 SMNVEV (reference sequence). This CDR3 is built from 14 residues. Trimming removed 7 bases at V and 5 bases at J, with 17 bases between. CDR3 sequence reads: CASTRSPAQTEAFF. CDR3 DNA sequence: TGTGCCAGCACGCGCTCTCCCGCACAGACTGAAGCTTTCTTT.

The chain couples TRBV7-9 to TRBJ2-7, with D maybe TRBD1 (5 bases). Trimming left V 1 base short and J 0 bases short, with 10 bases between. Germline CDR1 is SEHNR and CDR2 is FQNEAQ (reference sequence). CDR3 length: 15 residues. CDR3 nucleotides: TGTGCCAGCAGCTTAGGTGGACAAAGCTCCTACGAGCAGTACTTC. Amino acid sequence: CASSLGGQSSYEQYF.

The chain links TRBV2 to TRBJ1-5; TRBD1 is a possible D gene (6 bases). Trimming removed 5 bases from V and 4 bases from J, with 15 bases in between. CDR3 length equals 15 residues. Germline CDR1 is SNHLY and CDR2 is FYNNEI. CDR3 nucleotides: TGTGCCAGCAGTTTTGGGGCAGGGGTTAATCAGCCCCAGCATTTT. Translating gives CASSFGAGVNQPQHF. Full variable domain (remainder filled in from reference TRBV2 and TRBJ1-5): EPEVTQTPSHQVTQMGQEVILRCVPISNHLYFYWYRQILGQKVEFLVSFYNNEISEKSEIFDDQFSVERPDGSNFTLKIRSTKLEDSAMYFCASSFGAGVNQPQHFGDGTRLSIL.

The chain employs TRBV19 and TRBJ1-2, with D uncertain. The V and J ends lost 9 bases and 2 bases respectively, with 19 bases between them. The CDR3 has 15 amino acids. Germline CDR1 is LNHDA and CDR2 is SQIVND (reference sequence). The CDR3 reads CASNVPGPTNYGYTF. The CDR3 nucleotides are TGTGCCAGCAACGTCCCCGGACCCACGAACTATGGCTACACCTTC.

The chain links TRBV9 to TRBJ2-7; D is possibly TRBD2 (5 bases). This CDR3 comprises 19 residues. Germline V CDR1 and CDR2: SGDLS, YYNGEE. Trimming took off 2 bases at V and 1 base at J, with 25 bases between the two ends. The CDR3 is CASSVNEGFEGPNSYEQYF. The CDR3 nucleotides read TGTGCCAGCAGCGTGAATGAAGGGTTCGAGGGCCCCAATTCCTACGAGCAGTACTTC. The full variable domain, its missing parts supplied by reference TRBV9 and TRBJ2-7, is DSGVTQTPKHLITATGQRVTLRCSPRSGDLSVYWYQQSLDQGLQFLIQYYNGEERAKGNILERFSAQQFPDLHSELNLSSLELGDSALYFCASSVNEGFEGPNSYEQYFGPGTRLTVT.